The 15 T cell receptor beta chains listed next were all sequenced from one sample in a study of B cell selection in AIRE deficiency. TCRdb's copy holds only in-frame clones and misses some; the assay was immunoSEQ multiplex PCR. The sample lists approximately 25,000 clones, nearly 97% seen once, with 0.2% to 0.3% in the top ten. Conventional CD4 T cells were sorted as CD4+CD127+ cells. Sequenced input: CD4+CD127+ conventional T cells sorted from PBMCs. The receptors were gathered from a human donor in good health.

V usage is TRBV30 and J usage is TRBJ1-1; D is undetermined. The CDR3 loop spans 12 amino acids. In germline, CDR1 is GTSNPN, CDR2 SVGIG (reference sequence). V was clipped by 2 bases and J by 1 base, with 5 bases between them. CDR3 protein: CAWSPGNTEAFF. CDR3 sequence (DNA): TGTGCCTGGAGTCCGGGGAACACTGAAGCTTTCTTT.

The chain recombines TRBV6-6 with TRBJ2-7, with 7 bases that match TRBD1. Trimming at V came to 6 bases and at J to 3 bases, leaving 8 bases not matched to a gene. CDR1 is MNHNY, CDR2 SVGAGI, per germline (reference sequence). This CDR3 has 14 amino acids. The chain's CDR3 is CASSYRDRFYEQYF. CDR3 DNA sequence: TGTGCCAGCAGCTACCGGGACAGATTCTACGAGCAGTACTTC.

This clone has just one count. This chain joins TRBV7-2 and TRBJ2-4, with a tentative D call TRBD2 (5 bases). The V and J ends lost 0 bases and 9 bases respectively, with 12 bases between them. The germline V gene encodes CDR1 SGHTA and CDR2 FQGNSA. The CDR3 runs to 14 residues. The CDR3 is CASSLALGRSIQYF. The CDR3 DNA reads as TGTGCCAGCAGCTTAGCACTAGGCCGTTCCATTCAGTACTTC.

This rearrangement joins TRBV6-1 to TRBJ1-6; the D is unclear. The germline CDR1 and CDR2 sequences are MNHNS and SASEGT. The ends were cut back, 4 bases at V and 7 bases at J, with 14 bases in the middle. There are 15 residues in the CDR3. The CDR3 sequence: CASSVGLPENSPLHF. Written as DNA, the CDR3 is TGTGCCAGCAGTGTGGGCCTGCCGGAGAATTCACCCCTCCACTTT.

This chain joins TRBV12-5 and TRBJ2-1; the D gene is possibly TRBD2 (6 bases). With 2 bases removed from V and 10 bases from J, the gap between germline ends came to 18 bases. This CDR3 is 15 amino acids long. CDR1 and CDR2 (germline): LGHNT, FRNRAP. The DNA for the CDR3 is TGTGCTAGTGGTTTGTGGCTGGGCGCGGCGGGGGAGCAGTTCTTC. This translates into CASGLWLGAAGEQFF. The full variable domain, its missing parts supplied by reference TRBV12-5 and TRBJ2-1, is DARVTQTPRHKVTEMGQEVTMRCQPILGHNTVFWYRQTMMQGLELLAYFRNRAPLDDSGMPKDRFSAEMPDATLATLKIQPSEPRDSAVYFCASGLWLGAAGEQFFGPGTRLTVL.

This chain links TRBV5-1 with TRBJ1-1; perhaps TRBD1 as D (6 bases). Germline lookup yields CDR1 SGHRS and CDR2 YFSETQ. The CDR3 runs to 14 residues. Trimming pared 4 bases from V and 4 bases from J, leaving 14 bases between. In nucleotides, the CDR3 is TGCGCCAGCAGCGAGGGGCTAGGGGGCACTGAAGCTTTCTTT. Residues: CASSEGLGGTEAFF.

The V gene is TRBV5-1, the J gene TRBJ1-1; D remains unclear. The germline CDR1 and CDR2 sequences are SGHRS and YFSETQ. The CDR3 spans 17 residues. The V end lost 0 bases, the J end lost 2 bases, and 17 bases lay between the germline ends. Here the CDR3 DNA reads TGCGCCAGCAGCTTGGTTACCCTGGCCCAGGCTAACACTGAAGCTTTCTTT. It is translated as CASSLVTLAQANTEAFF.

CDR3 sequence (DNA): TGTGCCAGTAGAAGGGGGTACAATGAGCAGTTCTTC. Protein: CASRRGYNEQFF. The chain uses TRBV19 and TRBJ2-1; TRBD1 might be the D (6 bases). CDR3 length: 12 amino acids. Trimming stripped 6 bases from V and 4 bases from J, with 7 bases between. The germline gives CDR1 LNHDA, CDR2 SQIVND (reference sequence).

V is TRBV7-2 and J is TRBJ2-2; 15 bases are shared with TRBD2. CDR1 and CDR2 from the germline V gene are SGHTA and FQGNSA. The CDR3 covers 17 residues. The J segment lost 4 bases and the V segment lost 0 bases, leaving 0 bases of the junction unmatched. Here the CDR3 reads CASSLAGLAGGTGELFF. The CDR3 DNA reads TGTGCCAGCAGCTTAGCGGGACTAGCGGGAGGCACCGGGGAGCTGTTTTTT.

DNA for the CDR3: TGTGCCAGCAGAGCGGACAGGAGACCCACTGGTACGCAGTATTTT. Residues: CASRADRRPTGTQYF. J is TRBJ2-3 and V is TRBV6-5, with 7 bases matching TRBD1. Germline CDR1 MNHEY, CDR2 SVGAGI. The CDR3 extends over 15 amino acids. The trim removed 6 bases at V and 8 bases at J, leaving 14 bases unmatched.

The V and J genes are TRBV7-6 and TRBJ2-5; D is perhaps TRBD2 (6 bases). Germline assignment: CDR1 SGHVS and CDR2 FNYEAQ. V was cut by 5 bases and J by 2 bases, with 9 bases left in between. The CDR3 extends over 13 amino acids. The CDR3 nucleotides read TGTGCCAGCAGCCAGGCGGGACAAGAGACCCAGTACTTC. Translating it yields CASSQAGQETQYF.

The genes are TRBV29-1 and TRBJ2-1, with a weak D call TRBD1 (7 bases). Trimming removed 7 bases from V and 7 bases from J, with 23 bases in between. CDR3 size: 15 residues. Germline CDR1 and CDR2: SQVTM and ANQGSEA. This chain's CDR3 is CSGQTSYSRGNEQFF. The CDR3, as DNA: TGCAGCGGCCAAACTAGCTACTCCAGGGGGAATGAGCAGTTCTTC.

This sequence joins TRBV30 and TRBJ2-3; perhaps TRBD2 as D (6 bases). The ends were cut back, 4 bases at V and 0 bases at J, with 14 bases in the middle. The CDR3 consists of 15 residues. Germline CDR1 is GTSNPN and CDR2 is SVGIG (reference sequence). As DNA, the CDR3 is TGTGCCTGGAACCTTCTAGCGTTCAGCACAGATACGCAGTATTTT. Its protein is CAWNLLAFSTDTQYF.

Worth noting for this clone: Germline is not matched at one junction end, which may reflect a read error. The CDR3 DNA follows: TGTGCCAACAGCTTAGATCCTGGGATGAACACTGAAGCTTTCTTT. Protein: CANSLDPGMNTEAFF. This sequence joins TRBV11-2 and TRBJ1-1, with D unresolved. Germline CDR1 and CDR2: SGHAT and FQNNGV. The CDR3 loop spans 15 amino acids.

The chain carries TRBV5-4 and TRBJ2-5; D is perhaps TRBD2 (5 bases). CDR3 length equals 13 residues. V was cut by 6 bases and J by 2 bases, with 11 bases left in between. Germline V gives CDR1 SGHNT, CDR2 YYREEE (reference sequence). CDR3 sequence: CASTFPGQETQYF. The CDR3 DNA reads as TGTGCCAGCACTTTCCCGGGGCAAGAGACCCAGTACTTC. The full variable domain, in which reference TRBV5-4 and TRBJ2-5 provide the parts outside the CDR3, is ETGVTQSPTHLIKTRGQQVTLRCSSQSGHNTVSWYQQALGQGPQFIFQYYREEENGRGNFPPRFSGLQFPNYSSELNVNALELDDSALYLCASTFPGQETQYFGPGTRLLVL.